The 22 T cell receptor beta chains presented below share a single source sample, sequenced in a study of T cells in Graves' hyperthyroidism and ophthalmopathy. Researchers took RNA transcripts and amplified the TCR beta CDR3 regions from them. When the TCR CDR3 underwent first-round RT-PCR, the HTBI primer set was used. MiXCR, applied by TCRdb to the multiplex PCR reads, yields one record per CDR3 protein. The table records about 270,000 distinct CDR3 sequences, roughly 22% of them present only once. The sample consisted of blood. These receptors all stem from a man between 25 and 39 years old with Graves' ophthalmopathy.

This clonotype occurred a few times. V usage is TRBV5-8 and J usage is TRBJ1-4; TRBD1 matches at 11 bases. This CDR3 contains 17 residues. Germline V lookup: CDR1 SGHTS, CDR2 YDEGEE. Trimming removed 5 bases from V and 4 bases from J; junction bases left unmatched: 10. The CDR3 DNA is TGTGCCAGCAGTTTCGGACAGGGGGCGCGAAATAATGAAAAACTGTTTTTT. Amino acids: CASSFGQGARNNEKLFF.

This clonotype occurred a few times. The chain has TRBV2 and TRBJ2-7, with 10 bases matching TRBD1. The germline gives CDR1 SNHLY, CDR2 FYNNEI. V lost 5 bases to trimming and J lost 2 bases; unmatched junction nucleotides: 3. This CDR3 spans 14 amino acids. The CDR3 DNA follows: TGTGCCAGCAGTAATGGGACAGGGGCCTACGAGCAGTACTTC. Residues: CASSNGTGAYEQYF.

This sequence joins TRBV13 and TRBJ1-1; 9 nucleotides match TRBD1. CDR3 length equals 15 residues. Trimming cost V 8 bases and J 6 bases; bases outside gene matches: 13. Germline lookup yields CDR1 PRHDT and CDR2 FYEKMQ (reference sequence). CDR3 sequence reads: CASHSGTGLVAEAFF. CDR3 DNA sequence: TGTGCCAGCCACTCCGGGACAGGGCTAGTTGCTGAAGCTTTCTTT.

This clonotype was seen ten or more times. V and J are TRBV5-1 and TRBJ2-2; TRBD2 agrees at 10 bases. V lost 4 bases, J lost 2 bases, and 5 bases stayed unmatched. This CDR3 is 16 amino acids long. Germline V lookup: CDR1 SGHRS, CDR2 YFSETQ. The CDR3 protein is CASSTRTSGNTGELFF. The CDR3 nucleotides are TGCGCCAGCAGCACTCGGACTAGCGGAAACACCGGGGAGCTGTTTTTT.

For this clonotype: At one of its ends the junction is not consistent with the germline gene, which may arise from a read error. This chain uses TRBV5-1 with TRBJ1-2, with TRBD1 matching 9 bases. This CDR3 has 14 amino acids. Germline CDR1 is SGHRS and CDR2 is YFSETQ. The CDR3 sequence: CTSSADRGSYGYTF. The CDR3 DNA sequence: TGCACCAGCAGCGCCGACAGGGGGAGCTATGGCTACACCTTC.

The chain employs TRBV11-2 and TRBJ2-7; 8 positions match TRBD1. The junction had 14 bases not matched to a gene; V was cut back by 4 bases and J by 6 bases. CDR3 size: 16 residues. Per germline, CDR1 SGHAT and CDR2 FQNNGV. CDR3 sequence (DNA): TGTGCCAGCAGCTCCTGGACAGGGCGGCCTTCGTCCGAGCAGTACTTC. It is translated as CASSSWTGRPSSEQYF.

The chain recombines TRBV12-5 with TRBJ1-6; no reliable D call. Trimming removed 6 bases at V and 10 bases at J, with 19 bases between. The CDR3 totals 15 residues. Germline V gene data show CDR1 as LGHNT and CDR2 as FRNRAP. As DNA, the CDR3 is TGTGCTAGTGGGGATGAACGGTTTCCTATATCACCCCTCCACTTT. Translated, it gives CASGDERFPISPLHF.

The sample holds a few counts of this clonotype. This chain joins TRBV13 and TRBJ2-7; D is perhaps TRBD2 (6 bases). Trimming left V 0 bases short and J 3 bases short, with 15 bases between. The CDR3 has 16 residues. The germline gives CDR1 PRHDT, CDR2 FYEKMQ (reference sequence). As DNA, the CDR3 is TGTGCCAGCAGCTTAGGCTTGGCTAGCGTTAACTACGAGCAGTACTTC. Its protein product is CASSLGLASVNYEQYF.

The chain uses TRBV20-1 and TRBJ2-7; 8 positions match TRBD1. Germline V gene data show CDR1 as DFQATT and CDR2 as SNEGSKA (reference sequence). This CDR3 is 13 amino acids long. The ends lost 4 bases at V and 6 bases at J; junction bases unmatched: 8. The CDR3 bases are TGCAGTGCTACTGGACAGGGAGGCTGCGAGCAGTACTTC. This sequence encodes CSATGQGGCEQYF.

This clonotype was seen at least ten times. The V gene is TRBV3-1, the J gene TRBJ1-3, with unresolved D. The V gene lost 9 bases and the J gene lost 1 base, with 13 bases spanning the gap. Germline V CDR1 and CDR2: LGHDT, YNNKEL (reference sequence). The CDR3 contains 14 residues. CDR3 DNA sequence: TGTGCCAGTGCCCGGTGGGATTCTGGAAACACCATATATTTT. This encodes CASARWDSGNTIYF.

This chain uses TRBV11-2 with TRBJ2-6; 10 bases fit TRBD2. Germline V gives CDR1 SGHAT, CDR2 FQNNGV. This CDR3 spans 14 amino acids. V trimming: 4 bases; J trimming: 11 bases; junction bases outside the gene matches: 5. CDR3 residues: CASSSLAGGYVLTF. The CDR3 coding sequence is TGTGCCAGCAGCTCTTTAGCGGGAGGTTACGTCCTGACTTTC.

This clonotype was observed a single time. The CDR3 reads CASSQRSGANVLTF. As DNA, the CDR3 is TGTGCCAGCAGCCAGCGCTCTGGGGCCAACGTCCTGACTTTC. The chain joins TRBV3-1 to TRBJ2-6, with unresolved D. Germline loops: CDR1 LGHDT, CDR2 YNNKEL (reference sequence). There are 14 residues in the CDR3. V was cut by 3 bases and J by 0 bases, with 3 bases left in between.

Ten or more counts support this clonotype. The rearrangement joins TRBV6-1 to TRBJ1-1, with D uncertain. Trimming shortened V by 6 bases and J by 0 bases, and 14 bases separated the two germline ends. The germline V gene encodes CDR1 MNHNS and CDR2 SASEGT. There are 15 residues in the CDR3. CDR3 in amino acids: CASSANMLLNTEAFF. In nucleotides, the CDR3 is TGTGCCAGCAGCGCTAACATGCTCTTGAACACTGAAGCTTTCTTT.

V and J are TRBV9 and TRBJ2-1; the match to TRBD2 covers 8 bases. The CDR3 is 16 residues long. J gave up 1 base and V 0 bases, and 3 bases lay outside the gene matches. CDR1 SGDLS and CDR2 YYNGEE come from the germline V gene. CDR3 protein: CASSVDAGGSYNEQFF. CDR3 in DNA: TGTGCCAGCAGCGTAGATGCGGGAGGATCCTACAATGAGCAGTTCTTC. Full variable domain (rest looked up from reference TRBV9 and TRBJ2-1): DSGVTQTPKHLITATGQRVTLRCSPRSGDLSVYWYQQSLDQGLQFLIQYYNGEERAKGNILERFSAQQFPDLHSELNLSSLELGDSALYFCASSVDAGGSYNEQFFGPGTRLTVL.

This clonotype occurred a few times. The chain is built from TRBV10-3 and TRBJ2-3, with 7 bases aligning to TRBD2. Germline V gives CDR1 ENHRY, CDR2 SYGVKD. This CDR3 has 19 amino acids. V lost 4 bases to trimming and J lost 0 bases; unmatched junction nucleotides: 16. CDR3 sequence: CAISVGLGSGGSSTDTQYF. CDR3 sequence (DNA): TGTGCCATCAGTGTCGGACTAGGTAGCGGAGGATCAAGCACAGATACGCAGTATTTT.

The V call is TRBV11-2, the J call TRBJ2-3, with 8 bases aligning to TRBD2. V was pared by 5 bases and J by 2 bases, with 6 bases of the junction left unmatched. CDR1 is SGHAT, CDR2 FQNNGV, per germline. The CDR3 has 15 residues. The CDR3 reads CASSTTSDVTDTQYF. CDR3 coding DNA: TGTGCCAGCAGCACGACTAGCGATGTCACAGATACGCAGTATTTT. The variable domain in full, with the rest retrieved from reference TRBV11-2 and TRBJ2-3, is EAGVAQSPRYKIIEKRQSVAFWCNPISGHATLYWYQQILGQGPKLLIQFQNNGVVDDSQLPKDRFSAERLKGVDSTLKIQPAKLEDSAVYLCASSTTSDVTDTQYFGPGTRLTVL.

J is TRBJ2-1 and V is TRBV9; no definite D call. Looked up from germline, CDR1 is SGDLS and CDR2 is YYNGEE. V gave up 0 bases and J gave up 3 bases, with 7 bases separating them. The CDR3 loop spans 14 amino acids. CDR3 protein: CASSVGLSYNEQFF. CDR3 nucleotide sequence: TGTGCCAGCAGCGTAGGACTCAGCTACAATGAGCAGTTCTTC.

Details on this clonotype: Since a much larger clone is just one base distant, this may be a read error. The chain links TRBV2 to TRBJ1-1; TRBD1 is a possible D gene (6 bases). The germline CDR1 and CDR2 sequences are SNHLY and FYNNEI. Trimming took 11 bases from V and 3 from J, leaving 16 bases between them. The length of the CDR3 is 13 residues. CDR3: CAGRGNGDTEAFF. DNA of the CDR3: TGTGCCGGGAGGGGGAACGGGGACACTGAAGCTTTCTTT.

Notes on this clonotype: This sequence may be a read error, since a much larger clone differs from it by one base. The CDR3 loop is CASSFSFYGYAF. For the CDR3, the DNA is TGTGCCAGCAGTTTCTCCTTCTATGGCTACGCCTTC. This chain uses TRBV28 with TRBJ1-2; D is unclear. The CDR3 spans 12 residues. Germline V gives CDR1 MDHEN, CDR2 SYDVKM.

In this sample, this clonotype turned up many times. This chain links TRBV5-1 with TRBJ1-1, with D perhaps TRBD1 (5 bases). This CDR3 is built from 13 residues. Germline V gene data show CDR1 as SGHRS and CDR2 as YFSETQ. V was pared by 5 bases and J by 1 base, with 9 bases between. DNA for the CDR3: TGCGCCAGCAGACTTGGGGGGAACACTGAAGCTTTCTTT. Amino acids: CASRLGGNTEAFF.

This clonotype was found many times. The V gene is TRBV30, the J gene TRBJ2-7; D is unresolved. Trimming left V 2 bases short and J 2 bases short, with 4 bases between. CDR3 length: 11 residues. Germline CDR1 reads GTSNPN; CDR2 reads SVGIG (reference sequence). The CDR3 sequence: CAWSTPYEQYF. The CDR3 nucleotides read TGTGCCTGGAGTACACCCTACGAGCAGTACTTC.

This clonotype was counted at least ten times. The chain employs TRBV12-3 or TRBV12-4 and TRBJ2-3; D perhaps matches TRBD2 (6 bases). The CDR3 is 16 amino acids. V lost 6 bases to trimming and J lost 4 bases, with 20 bases between them. CDR3 in amino acids: CASRARSQRVPDTQYF. The CDR3 DNA follows: TGTGCCAGCAGAGCCCGTAGCCAGCGGGTCCCAGATACGCAGTATTTT.